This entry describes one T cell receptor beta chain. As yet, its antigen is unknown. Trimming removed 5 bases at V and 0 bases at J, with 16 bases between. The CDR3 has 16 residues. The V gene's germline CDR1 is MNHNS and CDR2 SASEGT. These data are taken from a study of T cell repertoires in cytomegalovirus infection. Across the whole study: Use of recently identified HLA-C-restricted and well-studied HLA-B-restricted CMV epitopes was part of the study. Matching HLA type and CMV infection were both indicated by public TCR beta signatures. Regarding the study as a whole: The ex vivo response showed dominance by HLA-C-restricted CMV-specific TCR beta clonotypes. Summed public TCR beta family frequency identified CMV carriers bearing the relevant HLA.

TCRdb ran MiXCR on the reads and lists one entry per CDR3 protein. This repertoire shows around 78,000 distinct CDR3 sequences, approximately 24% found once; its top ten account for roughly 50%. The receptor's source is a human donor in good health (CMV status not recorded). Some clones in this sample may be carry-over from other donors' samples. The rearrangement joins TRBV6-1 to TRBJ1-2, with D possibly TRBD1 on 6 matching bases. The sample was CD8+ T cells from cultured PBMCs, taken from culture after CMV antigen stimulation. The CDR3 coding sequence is TGTGCCAGCAGTTTAACAGGGATACCAGCTAACTATGGCTACACCTTC. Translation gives CASSLTGIPANYGYTF.